This entry features one T cell receptor beta chain sequence. CDR1 and CDR2 from the germline V gene are SGHDN and FVKESK. This CDR3 comprises 15 residues. V was shortened by 3 bases and J by 1 base, with 12 bases between the two germline ends. As handled by the study authors: Counts of nucleated cells, estimated from reference gene primer amplification, were obtained. TCRdb's table, derived via immunoSEQ multiplex PCR, lists solely in-frame clones and lacks some. V and J calls and clone size are copied from that table; D and trimming were computed from the DNA. The table has fewer than 300,000 clones, around nine tenths seen once. The data were obtained in a study of blood T cell repertoires in COVID-19.

The rearrangement joins TRBV14 to TRBJ1-1; no clear D gene. The sequence came from a middle-aged man who had recovered from COVID-19. The sample taken for sequencing was peripheral blood. The CDR3 here is CASSHDLTRNTEAFF. For the CDR3, the DNA is TGTGCCAGCAGCCACGATCTGACACGGAACACTGAAGCTTTCTTT.